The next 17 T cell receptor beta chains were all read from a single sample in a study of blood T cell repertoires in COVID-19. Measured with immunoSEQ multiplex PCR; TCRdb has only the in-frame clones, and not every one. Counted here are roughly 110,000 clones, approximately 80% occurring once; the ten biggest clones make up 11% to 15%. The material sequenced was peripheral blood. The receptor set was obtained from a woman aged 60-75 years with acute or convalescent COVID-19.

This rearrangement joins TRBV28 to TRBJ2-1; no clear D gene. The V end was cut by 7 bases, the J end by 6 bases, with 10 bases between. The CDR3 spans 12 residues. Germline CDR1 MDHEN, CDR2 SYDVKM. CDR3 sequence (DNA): TGTGCCAGCAACCGACTCCTCAATGAGCAGTTCTTC. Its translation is CASNRLLNEQFF.

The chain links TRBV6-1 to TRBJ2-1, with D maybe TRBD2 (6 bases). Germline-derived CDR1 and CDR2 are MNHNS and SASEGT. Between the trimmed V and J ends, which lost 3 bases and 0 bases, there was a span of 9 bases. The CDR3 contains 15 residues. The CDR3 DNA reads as TGTGCCAGCAGTGAGGCGGGGAGCTCCTACAATGAGCAGTTCTTC. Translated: CASSEAGSSYNEQFF.

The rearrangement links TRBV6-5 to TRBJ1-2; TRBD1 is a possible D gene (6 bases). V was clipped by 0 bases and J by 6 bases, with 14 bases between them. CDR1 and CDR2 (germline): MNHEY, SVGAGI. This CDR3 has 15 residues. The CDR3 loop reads CASSYSRAGENGYTF. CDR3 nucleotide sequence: TGTGCCAGCAGTTACTCGAGGGCAGGGGAGAATGGCTACACCTTC.

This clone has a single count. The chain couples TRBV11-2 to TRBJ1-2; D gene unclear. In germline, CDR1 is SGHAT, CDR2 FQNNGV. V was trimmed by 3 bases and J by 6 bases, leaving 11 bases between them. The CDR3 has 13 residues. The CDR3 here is CASSFVPPDGYTF. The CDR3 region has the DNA TGTGCCAGCAGCTTTGTCCCTCCTGATGGCTACACCTTC.

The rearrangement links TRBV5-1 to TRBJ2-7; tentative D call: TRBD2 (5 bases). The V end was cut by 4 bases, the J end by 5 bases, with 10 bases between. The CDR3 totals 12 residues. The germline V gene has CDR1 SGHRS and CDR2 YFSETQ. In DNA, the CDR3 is TGCGCCAGCAGCGAAGGCGGGCACGAGCAGTACTTC. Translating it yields CASSEGGHEQYF.

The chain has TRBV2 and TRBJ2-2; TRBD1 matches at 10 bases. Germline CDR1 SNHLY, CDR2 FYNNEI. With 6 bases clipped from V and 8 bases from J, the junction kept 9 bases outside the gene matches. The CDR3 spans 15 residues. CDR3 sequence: CASRVPGQGLGELFF. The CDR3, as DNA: TGTGCCAGCAGGGTCCCGGGACAGGGGTTAGGGGAGCTGTTTTTT.

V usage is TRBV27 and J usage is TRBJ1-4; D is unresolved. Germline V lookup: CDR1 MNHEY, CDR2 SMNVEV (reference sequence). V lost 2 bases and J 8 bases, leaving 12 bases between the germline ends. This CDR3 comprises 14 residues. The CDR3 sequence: CASSLRSSGEKLFF. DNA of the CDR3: TGTGCCAGCAGTTTAAGGTCGTCGGGGGAAAAACTGTTTTTT. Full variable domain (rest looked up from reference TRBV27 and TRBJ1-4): EAQVTQNPRYLITVTGKKLTVTCSQNMNHEYMSWYRQDPGLGLRQIYYSMNVEVTDKGDVPEGYKVSRKEKRNFPLILESPSPNQTSLYFCASSLRSSGEKLFFGSGTQLSVL.

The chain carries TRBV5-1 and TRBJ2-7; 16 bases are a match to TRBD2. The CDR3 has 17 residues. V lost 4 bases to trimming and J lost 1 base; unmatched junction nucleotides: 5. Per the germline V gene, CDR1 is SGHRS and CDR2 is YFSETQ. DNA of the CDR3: TGCGCCAGCAGCCCGGGACTAGCGGGAGGGGTTTCCTACGAGCAGTACTTC. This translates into CASSPGLAGGVSYEQYF. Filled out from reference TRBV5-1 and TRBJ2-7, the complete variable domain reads KAGVTQTPRYLIKTRGQQVTLSCSPISGHRSVSWYQQTPGQGLQFLFEYFSETQRNKGNFPGRFSGRQFSNSRSEMNVSTLELGDSALYLCASSPGLAGGVSYEQYFGPGTRLTVT.

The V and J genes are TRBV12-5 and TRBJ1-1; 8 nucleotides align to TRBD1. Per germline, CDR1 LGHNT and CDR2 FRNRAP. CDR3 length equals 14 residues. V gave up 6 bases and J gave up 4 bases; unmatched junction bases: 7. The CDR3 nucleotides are TGTGCTAGTGGGGGTAGGACAGGGACCACTGAAGCTTTCTTT. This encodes CASGGRTGTTEAFF.

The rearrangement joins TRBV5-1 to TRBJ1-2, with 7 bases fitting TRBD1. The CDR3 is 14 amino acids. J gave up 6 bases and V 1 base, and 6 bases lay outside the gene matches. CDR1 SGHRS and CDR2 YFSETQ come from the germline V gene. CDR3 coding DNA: TGCGCCAGCAGCTTGATGGGGCAGGGGGATGGCTACACCTTC. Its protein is CASSLMGQGDGYTF.

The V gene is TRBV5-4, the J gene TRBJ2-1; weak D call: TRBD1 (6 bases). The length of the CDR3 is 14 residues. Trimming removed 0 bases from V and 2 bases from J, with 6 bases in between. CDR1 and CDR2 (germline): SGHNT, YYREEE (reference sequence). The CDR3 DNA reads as TGTGCCAGCAGCTTGGGGGGGCCCTACAATGAGCAGTTCTTC. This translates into CASSLGGPYNEQFF.

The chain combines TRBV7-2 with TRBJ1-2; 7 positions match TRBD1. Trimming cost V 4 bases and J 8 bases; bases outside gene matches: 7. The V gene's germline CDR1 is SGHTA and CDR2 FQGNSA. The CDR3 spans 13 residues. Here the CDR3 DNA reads TGTGCCAGCAGCTGGGACAGAATGGCCGGCTACACCTTC. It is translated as CASSWDRMAGYTF.

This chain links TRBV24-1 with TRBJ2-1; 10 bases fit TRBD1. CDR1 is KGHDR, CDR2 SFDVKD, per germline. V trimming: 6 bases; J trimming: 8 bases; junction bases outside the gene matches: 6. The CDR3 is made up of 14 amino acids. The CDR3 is CATSPGQGTYEQFF. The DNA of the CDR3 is TGTGCCACCAGTCCGGGACAGGGGACATATGAGCAGTTCTTC.

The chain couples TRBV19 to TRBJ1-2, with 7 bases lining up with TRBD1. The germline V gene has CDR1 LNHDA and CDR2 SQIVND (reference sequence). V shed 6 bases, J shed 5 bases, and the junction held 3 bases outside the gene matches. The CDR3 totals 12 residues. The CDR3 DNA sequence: TGTGCCAGTAGCGGACAGGCGTATGGCTACACCTTC. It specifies CASSGQAYGYTF.

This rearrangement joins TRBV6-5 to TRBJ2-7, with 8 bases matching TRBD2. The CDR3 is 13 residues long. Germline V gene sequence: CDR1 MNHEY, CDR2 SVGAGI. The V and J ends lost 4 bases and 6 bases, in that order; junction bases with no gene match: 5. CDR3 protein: CASSSLAGSEQYF. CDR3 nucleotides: TGTGCCAGCAGTTCATTAGCGGGATCCGAGCAGTACTTC.

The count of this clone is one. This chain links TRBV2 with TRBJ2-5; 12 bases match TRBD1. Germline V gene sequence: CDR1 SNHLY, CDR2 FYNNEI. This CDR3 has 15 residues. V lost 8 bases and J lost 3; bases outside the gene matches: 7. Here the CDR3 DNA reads TGTGCCAGCTGCCGGGACAGGGGGCAGGAAGAGACCCAGTACTTC. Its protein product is CASCRDRGQEETQYF.

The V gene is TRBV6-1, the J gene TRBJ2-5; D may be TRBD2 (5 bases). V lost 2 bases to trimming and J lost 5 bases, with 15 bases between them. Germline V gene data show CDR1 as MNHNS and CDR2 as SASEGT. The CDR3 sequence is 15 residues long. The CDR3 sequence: CASSERLGRGETQYF. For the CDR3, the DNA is TGTGCCAGCAGTGAAAGGTTGGGCAGAGGGGAGACCCAGTACTTC.